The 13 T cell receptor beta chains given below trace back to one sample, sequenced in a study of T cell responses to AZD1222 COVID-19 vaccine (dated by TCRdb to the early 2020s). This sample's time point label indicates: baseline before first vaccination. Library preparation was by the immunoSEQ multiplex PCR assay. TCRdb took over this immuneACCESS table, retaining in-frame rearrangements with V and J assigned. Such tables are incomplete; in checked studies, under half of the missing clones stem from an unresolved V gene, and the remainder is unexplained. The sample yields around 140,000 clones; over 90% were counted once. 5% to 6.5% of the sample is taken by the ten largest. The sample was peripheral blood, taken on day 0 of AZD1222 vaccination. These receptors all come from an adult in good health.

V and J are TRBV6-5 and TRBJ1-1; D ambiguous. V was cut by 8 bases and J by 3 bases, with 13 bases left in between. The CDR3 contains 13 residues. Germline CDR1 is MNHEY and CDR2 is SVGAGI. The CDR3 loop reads CASRKMGDTEAFF. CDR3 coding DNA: TGTGCCAGCCGAAAGATGGGCGACACTGAAGCTTTCTTT.

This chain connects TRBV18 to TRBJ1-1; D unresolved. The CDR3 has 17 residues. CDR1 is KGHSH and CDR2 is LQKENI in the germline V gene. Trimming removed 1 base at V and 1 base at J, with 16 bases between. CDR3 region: CASSPLPPRNKNTEAFF. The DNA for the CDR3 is TGTGCCAGCTCACCACTTCCCCCCCGCAACAAGAACACTGAAGCTTTCTTT. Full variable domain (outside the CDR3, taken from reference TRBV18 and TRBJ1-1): NAGVMQNPRHLVRRRGQEARLRCSPMKGHSHVYWYRQLPEEGLKFMVYLQKENIIDESGMPKERFSAEFPKEGPSILRIQQVVRGDSAAYFCASSPLPPRNKNTEAFFGQGTRLTVV.

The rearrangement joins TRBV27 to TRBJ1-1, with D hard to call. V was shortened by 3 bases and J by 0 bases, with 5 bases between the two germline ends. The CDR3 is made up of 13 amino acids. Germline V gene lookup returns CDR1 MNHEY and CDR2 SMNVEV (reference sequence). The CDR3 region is CASSFTMNTEAFF. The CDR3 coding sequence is TGTGCCAGCAGTTTTACGATGAACACTGAAGCTTTCTTT.

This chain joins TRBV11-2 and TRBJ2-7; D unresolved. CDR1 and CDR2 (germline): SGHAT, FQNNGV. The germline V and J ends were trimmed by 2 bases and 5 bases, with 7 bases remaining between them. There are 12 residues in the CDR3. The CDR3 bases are TGTGCCAGCAGCTTAAGGCCCGACGAGCAGTACTTC. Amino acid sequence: CASSLRPDEQYF.

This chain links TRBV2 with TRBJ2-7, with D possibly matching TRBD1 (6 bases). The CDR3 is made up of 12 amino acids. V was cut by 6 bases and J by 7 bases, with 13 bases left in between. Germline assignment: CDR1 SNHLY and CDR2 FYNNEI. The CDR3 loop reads CASRRTDIEQYF. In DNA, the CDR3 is TGTGCCAGCAGAAGGACAGACATAGAGCAGTACTTC.

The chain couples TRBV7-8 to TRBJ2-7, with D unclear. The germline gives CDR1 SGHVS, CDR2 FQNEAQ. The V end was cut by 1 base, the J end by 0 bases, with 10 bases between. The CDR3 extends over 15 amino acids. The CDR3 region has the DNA TGTGCCAGCAGCTTAGTAACGCGGAGCTCCTACGAGCAGTACTTC. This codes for CASSLVTRSSYEQYF. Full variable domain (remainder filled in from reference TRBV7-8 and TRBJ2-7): GAGVSQSPRYKVAKRGQDVALRCDPISGHVSLFWYQQALGQGPEFLTYFQNEAQLDKSGLPSDRFFAERPEGSVSTLKIQRTQQEDSAVYLCASSLVTRSSYEQYFGPGTRLTVT.

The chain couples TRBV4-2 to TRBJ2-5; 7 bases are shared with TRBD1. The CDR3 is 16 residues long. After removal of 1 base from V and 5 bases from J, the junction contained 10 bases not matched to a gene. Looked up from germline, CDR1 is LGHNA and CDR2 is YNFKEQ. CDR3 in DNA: TGTGCCAGCAGCCAAGGGAGCACAGGGGCGGTGGAGACCCAGTACTTC. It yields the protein CASSQGSTGAVETQYF.

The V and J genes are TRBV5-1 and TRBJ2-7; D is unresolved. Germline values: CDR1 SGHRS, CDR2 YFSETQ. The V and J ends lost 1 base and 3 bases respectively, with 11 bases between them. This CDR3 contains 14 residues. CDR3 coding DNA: TGCGCCAGCAGCTTGCGGGCAGGCAACTACGAGCAGTACTTC. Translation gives CASSLRAGNYEQYF. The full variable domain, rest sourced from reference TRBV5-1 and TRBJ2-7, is KAGVTQTPRYLIKTRGQQVTLSCSPISGHRSVSWYQQTPGQGLQFLFEYFSETQRNKGNFPGRFSGRQFSNSRSEMNVSTLELGDSALYLCASSLRAGNYEQYFGPGTRLTVT.

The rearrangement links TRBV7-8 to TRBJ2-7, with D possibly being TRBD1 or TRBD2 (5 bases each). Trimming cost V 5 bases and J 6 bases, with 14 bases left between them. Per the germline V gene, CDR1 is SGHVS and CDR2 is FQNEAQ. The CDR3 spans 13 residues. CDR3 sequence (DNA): TGTGCCAGCAGCGGCAGGGCCCGGGGCGAGCAGTACTTC. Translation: CASSGRARGEQYF.

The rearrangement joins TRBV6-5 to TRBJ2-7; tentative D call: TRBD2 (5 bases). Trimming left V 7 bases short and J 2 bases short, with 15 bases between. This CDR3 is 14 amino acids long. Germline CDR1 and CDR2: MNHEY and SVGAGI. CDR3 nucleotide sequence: TGTGCCAGCAATCCCCCGGGAATCCCCTACGAGCAGTACTTC. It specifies CASNPPGIPYEQYF.

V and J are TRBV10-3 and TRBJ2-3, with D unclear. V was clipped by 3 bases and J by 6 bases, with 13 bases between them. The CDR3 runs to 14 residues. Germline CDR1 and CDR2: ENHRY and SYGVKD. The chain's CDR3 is CAISDPGSSDTQYF. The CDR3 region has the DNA TGTGCCATCAGTGACCCCGGGTCCTCCGATACGCAGTATTTT.

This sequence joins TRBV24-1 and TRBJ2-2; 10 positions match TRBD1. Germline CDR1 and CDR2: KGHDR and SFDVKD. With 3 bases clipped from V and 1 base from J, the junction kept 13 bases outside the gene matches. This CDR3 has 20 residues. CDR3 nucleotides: TGTGCCACCAGTGATCCCCAAGCCGGGACAGGGGATAAGAACACCGGGGAGCTGTTTTTT. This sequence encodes CATSDPQAGTGDKNTGELFF.

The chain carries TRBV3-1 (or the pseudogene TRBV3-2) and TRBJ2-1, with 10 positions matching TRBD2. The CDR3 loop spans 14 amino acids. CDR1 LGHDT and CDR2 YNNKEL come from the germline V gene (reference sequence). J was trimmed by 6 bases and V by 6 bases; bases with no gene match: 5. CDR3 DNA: TGTGCCAGCAGTGGACTAGCGGAGACCAATGAGCAGTTCTTC. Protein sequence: CASSGLAETNEQFF.